This T cell receptor (beta chain) stems from a study of blood T cell repertoires in COVID-19. Trimming removed 5 bases from V and 1 base from J; junction bases left unmatched: 4. The CDR3 spans 16 residues. The germline gives CDR1 KGHDR, CDR2 SFDVKD. Generated by immunoSEQ multiplex PCR, the TCRdb table keeps only in-frame clones and is missing some. Here the sample spans about 120,000 clones, 75% to 80% being singletons. V is TRBV24-1 and J is TRBJ2-7, with 13 nucleotides matching TRBD2. The source material was peripheral blood. The clonotype comes from a human donor in a cohort sampled during active COVID-19. The CDR3 loop is CATSAGTSGISYEQYF. The CDR3 bases are TGTGCCACCAGTGCCGGGACTAGCGGGATTTCCTACGAGCAGTACTTC.